A selection of T cell receptor beta chains follows, all from one sample in a study of cytomegalovirus exposure and HLA in healthy donors. The repertoire was sequenced with immunoSEQ multiplex PCR; TCRdb's copy has only in-frame clones and lacks some. The sample has around 150,000 clones, approximately 80% seen once. Sequenced sample: PBMCs. The receptors derive from a woman between 40 and 50 years old in good health and CMV-seropositive. Both conserved end residues are trimmed from each CDR3. Size tells how often a clone was seen (once, few, many) or the class of an expanded clone, and some rows leave it out.

size: once; V: TRBV23-1; J: TRBJ1-3; CDR3: ASSQLRDSTSSGNTIY
size: .; V: TRBV4-1; J: TRBJ1-5; CDR3: ASSQNRGGNQPQH
size: .; V: TRBV20-1; J: TRBJ1-1; CDR3: SGVSGTEAF
size: .; V: TRBV5-1; J: TRBJ1-2; CDR3: ASRFDRGYGYT
size: .; V: TRBV30; J: TRBJ2-1; CDR3: AWSRGRAGSYNEQF
size: .; V: TRBV6-5; J: .; CDR3: ASSYAGTGVYEQY
size: .; V: TRBV6-6; J: TRBJ2-1; CDR3: ASSLGLAGMDEQF
size: .; V: TRBV14; J: TRBJ1-3; CDR3: ASMRSGNTIY
size: .; V: TRBV21-1; J: TRBJ1-2; CDR3: ASSKVAPGYT
size: .; V: TRBV7-2; J: TRBJ2-5; CDR3: ASSLLKGAGETQY
size: few; V: TRBV19; J: TRBJ2-1; CDR3: ASSEGGFTYNEQF
size: .; V: TRBV5-6; J: TRBJ1-2; CDR3: ASSPGPSGYGYT
size: .; V: TRBV7-8; J: TRBJ2-5; CDR3: ASSLEEGGAQY
size: .; V: TRBV10-3; J: TRBJ2-7; CDR3: AISDHRATYEQY
size: .; V: TRBV27; J: TRBJ1-2; CDR3: ASSLSAVGGGGYGYT
size: .; V: TRBV19; J: TRBJ1-2; CDR3: ASKGPASNYGYT
size: .; V: TRBV4-3; J: TRBJ1-2; CDR3: ASSKQGDYGYT
size: .; V: TRBV12-5; J: TRBJ2-5; CDR3: ASGRGLQETQY
size: once; V: TRBV27; J: .; CDR3: ASSASSGGPITTYEQY
size: .; V: TRBV11-2; J: TRBJ2-7; CDR3: ASSFGQGNYEQY
size: .; V: TRBV6-1; J: TRBJ1-2; CDR3: ASSGTGNYGYT
size: .; V: TRBV4-2; J: TRBJ2-2; CDR3: ASSQPGLITGELF
size: .; V: TRBV6-5; J: TRBJ2-1; CDR3: ASMGDPGLYNEQF
size: few; V: TRBV6-5; J: TRBJ1-1; CDR3: ASSRGQDSLKAF
size: .; V: TRBV19; J: TRBJ2-6; CDR3: ASSISVASGANVLT
size: .; V: TRBV9; J: TRBJ2-5; CDR3: ASSISGGSQETQY
size: .; V: TRBV19; J: TRBJ1-2; CDR3: ASSTWTGGNGYT
size: once; V: TRBV6-5; J: TRBJ2-3; CDR3: ASSLRTGRSDTQY
size: .; V: TRBV28; J: TRBJ1-2; CDR3: ASILSGTGRYT
size: .; V: TRBV4-3; J: TRBJ2-3; CDR3: ASSQGYLGLAVSTDTQY
size: once; V: TRBV9; J: TRBJ2-3; CDR3: ASSVGIAGGQSDTQY
size: once; V: TRBV9; J: TRBJ1-5; CDR3: ASSFLKPQH
size: .; V: TRBV10-1; J: TRBJ1-2; CDR3: ASSESRNDPFPYGYT
size: .; V: TRBV4-2; J: TRBJ2-6; CDR3: ASSQVPVAGVRGSGANVLT
size: .; V: TRBV29-1; J: TRBJ2-7; CDR3: SATRDRGSHEQY
size: .; V: TRBV18; J: TRBJ2-3; CDR3: ASSGYGPSADTQY
size: few; V: TRBV18; J: TRBJ1-1; CDR3: ASSLGQGNTEAF
size: .; V: TRBV27; J: TRBJ1-1; CDR3: ASSTLDSNTEAF
size: .; V: TRBV7-9; J: TRBJ1-1; CDR3: ASSLMGGQDTEAF
size: .; V: TRBV4-3; J: TRBJ1-5; CDR3: ASSNQRGQPQH
size: .; V: TRBV28; J: TRBJ2-7; CDR3: ASSLWGTGGIYEQY